A single sample gave rise to the 2 T cell receptor beta chains below, sequenced in a study of Ad26.COV2.S vaccination and SARS-CoV-2 variants. Some clones are missing from TCRdb's copy, which holds only in-frame ones; the method was immunoSEQ multiplex PCR. The sample consists of some 320,000 clones, roughly 86% of them appearing once. Sample treatment: around 19 received Ad26.COV2.S at low or high dose, single or two shots; roughly five received placebo; per-sample allocation not given. Samples analyzed were those drawn on day 63 after the first vaccine or placebo injection. The sequences come from peripheral blood, collected in a trial of Ad26.COV2.S vaccine versus placebo. These receptors were collected from a person aged 18 to 65 who received the Ad26.COV2.S COVID-19 vaccine or a placebo.

The genes are TRBV19 and TRBJ1-5; 7 nucleotides align to TRBD1. Germline lookup yields CDR1 LNHDA and CDR2 SQIVND (reference sequence). With 7 bases clipped from V and 4 bases from J, the junction kept 10 bases outside the gene matches. The CDR3 covers 15 residues. The CDR3 spells CASKSGDSVNQPQHF. The CDR3 nucleotides read TGTGCCAGTAAATCAGGGGACAGCGTGAATCAGCCCCAGCATTTT.

This clone was detected a few times. The rearrangement uses TRBV7-2 and TRBJ2-7; D is tentatively TRBD1 or TRBD2 (6 bases each). The germline V and J ends were trimmed by 7 bases and 6 bases, with 22 bases remaining between them. This CDR3 comprises 15 residues. Germline values: CDR1 SGHTA, CDR2 FQGNSA. The CDR3 loop reads CASNPTGGGSGEQYF. The CDR3 nucleotides read TGTGCCAGCAACCCGACCGGAGGGGGTTCAGGCGAGCAGTACTTC.